This T cell receptor beta chain stems from a study of blood T cell repertoires in COVID-19. Study-wide background: From the United States, Italy and Spain came samples of acute and convalescent COVID-19. Sample material is recorded as cDNA or gDNA derived from T cells, B-cell-depleted T cells, or PBMCs.

Original processing notes: Amplification from reference gene primers served as the basis for estimated nucleated cell counts. Data came from immunoSEQ multiplex PCR; TCRdb stores just in-frame clones and leaves some out. V, J and clone size are those of that table, while D and trimming were read from the DNA. The repertoire holds about 100,000 clones, 70% to 80% seen once, with 31% in the top ten. Germline values: CDR1 SNHLY, CDR2 FYNNEI. This CDR3 comprises 14 residues. Trimming shortened V by 3 bases and J by 1 base, and 9 bases separated the two germline ends. Sequencing used peripheral blood. V usage is TRBV2 and J usage is TRBJ1-1; TRBD1 is a possible D gene (5 bases). The source is a man in his sixties or seventies with active or convalescent COVID-19. This CDR3 is CASSEQGPNTEAFF. In DNA, the CDR3 is TGTGCCAGCAGTGAGCAGGGTCCGAACACTGAAGCTTTCTTT.